Described below is a single T cell receptor (beta chain) sequence and its context. This CDR3 comprises 14 residues. CDR1 is MNHEY, CDR2 SVGEGT, per germline. V was pared by 2 bases and J by 9 bases, with 14 bases between. The data were obtained in a study of control samples from healthy donors and cancer patients. TCRdb's copy holds only in-frame clones and misses some; the assay was immunoSEQ multiplex PCR. This sample has 230,000 or so clones, with around 94% found just once. The V gene is TRBV6-2 or TRBV6-3, the J gene TRBJ2-1; no firm D call. The sequence was collected from a man in his forties or fifties in good health. The specimen was blood. CDR3 DNA sequence: TGTGCCAGCAGTTACCTATCGGGTGCCAGTGAGCAGTTCTTC. It is translated as CASSYLSGASEQFF.